This record concerns one TCR beta chain sequence. Its specificity is not known. The sample is drawn from a study of cytomegalovirus exposure and HLA in healthy donors. The PCR had 60 Vbeta and 13 Jbeta primers. TCRdb keeps only in-frame clones here, not all; method: immunoSEQ multiplex PCR. The table has about 130,000 clones, 80% seen once; the top ten hold 1%. General observations from the study: Researchers reported from a later analysis that most CMV-associated TCR beta chains appeared HLA-restricted.

The CDR3 totals 21 residues. Germline V CDR1 and CDR2: MNHEY, SMNVEV (reference sequence). V shed 7 bases and J 0 bases; nucleotides not matched to a gene: 24. The receptor was derived from a man aged 35 to 55 in good health and CMV-seronegative. V is TRBV27 and J is TRBJ1-5; 7 bases match TRBD1. Sequencing was carried out using PBMCs. The CDR3 is CASTLAGQPKPDDYSNQPQHF. CDR3 coding DNA: TGTGCCAGCACCCTGGCGGGACAGCCCAAACCCGATGATTATAGCAATCAGCCCCAGCATTTT.